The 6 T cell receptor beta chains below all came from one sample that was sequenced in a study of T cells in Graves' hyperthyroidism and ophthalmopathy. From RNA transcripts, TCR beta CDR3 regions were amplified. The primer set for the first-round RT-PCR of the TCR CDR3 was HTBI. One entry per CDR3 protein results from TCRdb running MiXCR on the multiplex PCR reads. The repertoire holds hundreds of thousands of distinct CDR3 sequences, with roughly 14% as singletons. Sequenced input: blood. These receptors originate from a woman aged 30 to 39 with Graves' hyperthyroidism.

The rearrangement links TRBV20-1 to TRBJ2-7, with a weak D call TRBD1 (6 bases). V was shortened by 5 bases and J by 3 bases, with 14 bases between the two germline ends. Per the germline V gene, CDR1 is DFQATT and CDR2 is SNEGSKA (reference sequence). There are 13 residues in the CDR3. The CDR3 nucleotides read TGCAGTGCTTTCAGACCAGGGGTCTACGAGCAGTACTTC. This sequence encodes CSAFRPGVYEQYF.

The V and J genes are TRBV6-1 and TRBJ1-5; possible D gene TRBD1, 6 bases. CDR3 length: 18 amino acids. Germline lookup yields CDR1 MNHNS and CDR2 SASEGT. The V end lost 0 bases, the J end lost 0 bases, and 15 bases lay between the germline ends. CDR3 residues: CASSEARTVEGSNQPQHF. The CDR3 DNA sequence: TGTGCCAGCAGTGAAGCAAGGACAGTTGAAGGTAGCAATCAGCCCCAGCATTTT.

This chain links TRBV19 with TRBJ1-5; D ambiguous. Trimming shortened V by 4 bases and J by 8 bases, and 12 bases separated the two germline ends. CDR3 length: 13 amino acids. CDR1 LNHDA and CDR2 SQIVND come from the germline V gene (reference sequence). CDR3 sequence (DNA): TGTGCCAGTAGTACCCCCGGGGTGGAGCCCCAGCATTTT. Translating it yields CASSTPGVEPQHF.

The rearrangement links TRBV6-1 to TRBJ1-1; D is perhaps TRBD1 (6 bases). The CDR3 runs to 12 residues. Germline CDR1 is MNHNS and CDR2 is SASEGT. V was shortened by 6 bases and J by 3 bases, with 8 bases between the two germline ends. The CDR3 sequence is CASRGQHTEAFF. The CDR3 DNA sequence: TGTGCCAGCAGAGGACAGCACACTGAAGCTTTCTTT.

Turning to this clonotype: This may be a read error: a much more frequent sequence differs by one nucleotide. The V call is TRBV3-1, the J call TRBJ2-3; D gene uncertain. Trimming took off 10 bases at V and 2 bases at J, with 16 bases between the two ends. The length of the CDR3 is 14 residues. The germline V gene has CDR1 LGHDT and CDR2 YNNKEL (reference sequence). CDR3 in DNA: TGTGCCACCACGAACCGGCAGAACACAGATACGCAGTATTTT. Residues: CATTNRQNTDTQYF.

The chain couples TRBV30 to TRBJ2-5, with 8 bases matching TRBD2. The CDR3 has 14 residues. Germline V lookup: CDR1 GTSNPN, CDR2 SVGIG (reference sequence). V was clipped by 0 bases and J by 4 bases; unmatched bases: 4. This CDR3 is CAWSVAAGGETQYF. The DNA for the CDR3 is TGTGCCTGGAGTGTAGCGGCGGGGGGAGAGACCCAGTACTTC.